The rows below give T cell receptor beta chains drawn from one sample of a study of T-cell memory formation after mild COVID-19. Each CDR3 protein is one row after TCRdb ran MiXCR on the 5' RACE reads. The table records roughly 480,000 distinct CDR3 sequences, around a quarter of them present only once. Sequenced sample: PBMCs or a T cell subset sorted from them (not recorded which). The receptors shown here come from an adult woman who had mild COVID-19 (a few samples of this study predate the infection). Cell type and time point are not known. Each CDR3 is given with its conserved first and last residue. A D gene is named only where the DNA matches it firmly. Clone size, where shown, is once, few, many, or a class for clones that have expanded.

clone_size d_call j_call v_call cdr3_aa cdr3_nt
. . TRBJ1-1 TRBV6-5 CASSYSKWKGNTEAFF TGTGCCAGCAGTTACTCGAAATGGAAAGGGAACACTGAAGCTTTCTTT
. TRBD1 TRBJ2-3 TRBV5-5 CASSIGQGTDTQYF TGTGCCAGCAGCATTGGACAGGGCACAGATACGCAGTATTTT
few TRBD1 TRBJ1-2 TRBV20-1 CSALTWDRNYGYTF TGCAGTGCTCTAACCTGGGACAGAAACTATGGCTACACCTTC
once . TRBJ2-7 TRBV7-8 CASSLYRQPTYEQYF TGTGCCAGCAGCTTATATCGACAGCCTACCTACGAGCAGTACTTC
few . TRBJ2-4 TRBV12-3/TRBV12-4 CASSPGAGRKYF TGTGCCAGCAGTCCGGGGGCGGGACGAAAGTACTTC
few . TRBJ1-1 TRBV5-1 CASSFLGAQESEAFF TGCGCCAGCAGCTTCCTTGGGGCGCAAGAATCTGAAGCTTTCTTT
. TRBD1 TRBJ1-1 TRBV20-1 CSARDRTNTEAFF TGCAGTGCTAGGGACAGGACGAACACTGAAGCTTTCTTT
. . TRBJ2-2 TRBV5-1 CASSGGTVGVTGELFF TGCGCCAGCAGCGGCGGGACCGTTGGGGTAACCGGGGAGCTGTTTTTT
. . TRBJ2-7 TRBV18 CASSQGPRDPYEQYF TGTGCCAGCTCCCAGGGGCCACGGGACCCCTACGAGCAGTACTTC
. TRBD2 TRBJ2-1 TRBV20-1 CSGLAGLNEQFF TGCAGCGGACTAGCGGGTCTTAATGAGCAGTTCTTC
few TRBD1 TRBJ1-5 TRBV7-2 CASSLGQGEPQHF TGTGCCAGCAGCTTAGGACAGGGAGAGCCCCAGCATTTT
. . TRBJ2-2 TRBV11-2 CASSFGILGQKNTGELFF TGTGCCAGCAGCTTCGGGATATTAGGACAGAAGAACACCGGGGAGCTGTTTTTT
few TRBD2 TRBJ2-1 TRBV11-2 CASSRWTSGSHNEQFF TGTGCCAGCAGCCGATGGACTAGCGGGAGTCACAATGAGCAGTTCTTC
. . TRBJ2-7 TRBV12-3/TRBV12-4 CASRNTGSYEQYF TGTGCCAGCAGGAATACAGGGTCCTACGAGCAGTACTTC
many . TRBJ2-7 TRBV5-1 CASSSLGLSYEQYF TGCGCCAGCAGCTCCCTCGGGTTGTCCTACGAGCAGTACTTC
. TRBD2 TRBJ2-3 TRBV4-2 CASSQDGLAGGLEYF TGTGCCAGCAGCCAAGATGGGCTAGCGGGGGGATTAGAGTATTTT
few TRBD2 TRBJ2-1 TRBV29-1 CSVEGTSGSPSSYNEQFF TGCAGCGTTGAAGGGACTAGCGGGAGCCCATCCTCCTACAATGAGCAGTTCTTC
. TRBD1 TRBJ2-7 TRBV20-1 CSAYRQGFYEQYF TGCAGTGCTTACCGACAGGGGTTCTACGAGCAGTACTTC
few . TRBJ2-7 TRBV9 CASSVGAGTSYEQYF TGTGCCAGCAGCGTAGGGGCAGGGACTTCATACGAGCAGTACTTC
. TRBD1 TRBJ2-6 TRBV10-3 CAISGTGVVSYNVLTF TGTGCCATCAGTGGGACAGGGGTCGTCTCGTACAACGTCCTGACTTTC
few TRBD2 TRBJ2-2 TRBV7-2 CASSLAVAGGLYGTGELFF TGTGCCAGCAGCTTAGCGGTAGCGGGGGGGCTTTACGGCACCGGGGAGCTGTTTTTT
few . TRBJ1-5 TRBV7-9 CASSLDGVQPQHF TGTGCCAGCAGCTTAGACGGAGTTCAGCCCCAGCATTTT
few . TRBJ1-1 TRBV6-6 CASRDSGYRTEAFF TGTGCCAGCAGAGATTCAGGGTACCGGACTGAAGCTTTCTTT
once . TRBJ1-1 TRBV19 CASSIGWKAFF TGTGCCAGTAGTATTGGTTGGAAAGCTTTCTTT
few . TRBJ2-5 TRBV20-1 CSAARFPQETQYF TGCAGTGCTGCCAGGTTCCCCCAGGAGACCCAGTACTTC
. . TRBJ2-7 TRBV12-3/TRBV12-4 CASSPGPEQYF TGTGCCAGCAGTCCGGGACCTGAGCAGTACTTC
few . TRBJ2-1 TRBV7-9 CASSLRGARLRSYNEQFF TGTGCCAGCAGCTTGCGTGGCGCGCGCCTCCGATCCTACAATGAGCAGTTCTTC
. TRBD1 TRBJ2-7 TRBV7-2 CASSPPGQGQYF TGTGCCAGCAGCCCTCCGGGACAGGGCCAGTACTTC
. TRBD2 TRBJ2-3 TRBV4-1 CASSQNGLSGGRYTDTQYF TGCGCCAGCAGCCAAAATGGGCTCAGCGGGGGACGATACACAGATACGCAGTATTTT
few . TRBJ2-1 TRBV7-9 CASSLDFRSSYNEQFF TGTGCCAGCAGCTTAGATTTTCGGAGCTCCTACAATGAGCAGTTCTTC
. TRBD2 TRBJ2-7 TRBV20-1 CSARDSGLSGYEQYF TGCAGTGCTAGAGATTCGGGACTATCTGGGTACGAGCAGTACTTC
. . TRBJ1-5 TRBV6-5 CASSYGTGSNQPQHF TGTGCCAGCAGTTACGGGACCGGATCTAATCAGCCCCAGCATTTT
. TRBD1 TRBJ1-6 TRBV13 CASSLRDRAYSPLHF TGTGCCAGCAGCTTACGGGACAGGGCATATTCACCCCTCCACTTT
. TRBD1 TRBJ2-2 TRBV25-1 CASSESGTGSGELFF TGTGCCAGCAGTGAATCCGGGACAGGGTCCGGGGAGCTGTTTTTT
. TRBD1 TRBJ2-7 TRBV7-6 CASSLAGTGGHEQYF TGTGCCAGCAGCTTAGCAGGGACAGGGGGCCACGAGCAGTACTTC
. TRBD2 TRBJ2-5 TRBV7-2 CASSLGSSGSPPYQETQYF TGTGCCAGCAGCTTAGGTTCTAGCGGGAGTCCACCGTACCAAGAGACCCAGTACTTC
. TRBD1 TRBJ2-2 TRBV20-1 CSARDIDRGLTTGELFF TGCAGTGCTAGAGATATAGACAGGGGGCTGACGACCGGGGAGCTGTTTTTT
. . TRBJ1-5 TRBV3-1 CASSQAGKYQPQHF TGTGCCAGCAGCCAAGCCGGAAAGTATCAGCCCCAGCATTTT
. . TRBJ2-3 TRBV20-1 CSAANPGATSTDTQYF TGCAGTGCCGCTAACCCAGGGGCCACCAGCACAGATACGCAGTATTTT
. . TRBJ2-2 TRBV9 CASSVVGDTADTGELFF TGTGCCAGCAGCGTAGTTGGGGACACGGCTGACACCGGGGAGCTGTTTTTT
. . TRBJ2-2 TRBV9 CASSAGSLLTPGELFF TGTGCCAGCAGCGCGGGGTCATTATTAACACCCGGGGAGCTGTTTTTT
few . TRBJ1-4 TRBV11-2 CACHPEGLNEKLFF TGTGCTTGCCACCCTGAGGGCCTTAATGAAAAACTGTTTTTT
few TRBD2 TRBJ2-1 TRBV7-3 CASSSTSGDNEQFF TGTGCCAGCAGCTCCACTAGCGGGGACAATGAGCAGTTCTTC
few . TRBJ1-3 TRBV12-3/TRBV12-4 CASSPSGHFSGNTIYF TGTGCCAGCAGTCCCTCGGGACACTTCTCTGGAAACACCATATATTTT
. TRBD1 TRBJ2-2 TRBV7-2 CASSFDRGSTGELFF TGTGCCAGCAGTTTCGACAGGGGAAGCACCGGGGAGCTGTTTTTT
. TRBD1 TRBJ2-7 TRBV7-8 CASSSWDRDREQYF TGTGCCAGCAGCTCTTGGGACAGGGATAGAGAGCAGTACTTC
. . TRBJ2-3 TRBV9 CASSANPEGETDTQYF TGTGCCAGCAGCGCGAACCCGGAAGGTGAGACGGATACGCAGTATTTT